Following are 25 T cell receptor beta chains from one sample sequenced in a study of yellow fever vaccine responses in identical twins. TCRdb re-called the RT-PCR reads through MiXCR, storing one row per CDR3 protein. The sample holds roughly 2,000 distinct CDR3 sequences, 32% seen once. Sequencing used T cells from blood (PBMCs), unsorted or a sorted subset (not recorded which), obtained before or after yellow fever vaccination (not recorded which). The receptors were gathered from a young woman who received the yellow fever vaccine.

This chain uses TRBV4-2 with TRBJ2-1; D may be TRBD1 (6 bases). The germline V and J ends were trimmed by 4 bases and 8 bases, with 15 bases remaining between them. Germline CDR1 is LGHNA and CDR2 is YNFKEQ. The CDR3 runs 14 residues. The CDR3 DNA follows: TGTGCCAGCAGCCGGTCGACCCCAGGGGATGAGCAGTTCTTC. It encodes CASSRSTPGDEQFF.

This clonotype was detected only a few times. The gene calls are TRBV7-9 and TRBJ2-7; maybe TRBD1 (6 bases). Germline V gene sequence: CDR1 SEHNR, CDR2 FQNEAQ (reference sequence). Trimming pared 5 bases from V and 3 bases from J, leaving 17 bases between. This CDR3 is built from 15 residues. The CDR3 spells CASSTPGTPYYEQYF. CDR3 nucleotide sequence: TGTGCCAGCAGCACTCCCGGGACACCGTACTACGAGCAGTACTTC.

This sequence joins TRBV6-2 or TRBV6-3 and TRBJ2-7; D tentatively fits TRBD1 or TRBD2 (5 bases each). The CDR3 sequence is 14 residues long. V shed 2 bases and J shed 3 bases, with 11 bases lying between them. Per germline, CDR1 MNHEY and CDR2 SVGEGT. This CDR3 reads CASSYLAGNYEQYF. The CDR3 nucleotides are TGTGCCAGCAGTTACCTAGCAGGGAACTACGAGCAGTACTTC.

This clonotype appeared a few times. The chain couples TRBV4-2 to TRBJ2-7; 7 nucleotides agree with TRBD2. The J segment lost 6 bases and the V segment lost 5 bases, leaving 13 bases of the junction unmatched. The CDR3 is 15 amino acids. Germline V gives CDR1 LGHNA, CDR2 YNFKEQ. CDR3 DNA: TGTGCCAGCAGCACACTGAGGGAGGGGACCGCCGAGCAGTACTTC. Translation: CASSTLREGTAEQYF.

V is TRBV7-6 and J is TRBJ2-3; D might be TRBD1 (5 bases). Germline V gene data show CDR1 as SGHVS and CDR2 as FNYEAQ. With 3 bases removed from V and 0 bases from J, the gap between germline ends came to 16 bases. This CDR3 has 17 residues. This chain's CDR3 is CASSFGGTGPSTDTQYF. CDR3 in DNA: TGTGCCAGCAGCTTCGGTGGAACAGGTCCCAGCACAGATACGCAGTATTTT.

This clonotype has a handful of counts. The V and J genes are TRBV4-3 and TRBJ2-7, with D possibly TRBD1 on 5 matching bases. There are 15 residues in the CDR3. Deletions cut 0 bases from V and 1 base from J, with 10 bases between. Germline V gene sequence: CDR1 LGHNA, CDR2 YSLEER. The CDR3 region is CASSQERGISYEQYF. Written as DNA, the CDR3 is TGCGCCAGCAGCCAAGAAAGGGGCATATCCTACGAGCAGTACTTC.

The chain joins TRBV2 to TRBJ2-1; D ambiguous. The ends were cut back, 3 bases at V and 5 bases at J, with 8 bases in the middle. CDR1 and CDR2 (germline): SNHLY, FYNNEI. The CDR3 sequence is 13 residues long. For the CDR3, the DNA is TGTGCCAGCAGTGAGGCCGGCAACAATGAGCAGTTCTTC. It yields the protein CASSEAGNNEQFF. Complete variable domain (other parts from reference TRBV2 and TRBJ2-1): EPEVTQTPSHQVTQMGQEVILRCVPISNHLYFYWYRQILGQKVEFLVSFYNNEISEKSEIFDDQFSVERPDGSNFTLKIRSTKLEDSAMYFCASSEAGNNEQFFGPGTRLTVL.

V and J are TRBV12-3 or TRBV12-4 and TRBJ1-2; 8 positions agree with TRBD1. CDR3 length: 14 amino acids. The junction had 8 bases not matched to a gene; V was cut back by 6 bases and J by 5 bases. CDR3 residues: CASRLGQGGYGYTF. In DNA form, the CDR3 reads TGTGCCAGCAGACTCGGACAGGGAGGGTATGGCTACACCTTC.

V is TRBV10-3 and J is TRBJ2-2; D not resolved. Germline lookup yields CDR1 ENHRY and CDR2 SYGVKD. The CDR3 sequence is 12 residues long. Trimming removed 2 bases at V and 5 bases at J, with 3 bases between. CDR3 DNA sequence: TGTGCCATCAGTGAGGAAACCGGGGAGCTGTTTTTT. Translating it yields CAISEETGELFF.

This chain uses TRBV24-1 with TRBJ1-5; tentative D call: TRBD1 (5 bases). The length of the CDR3 is 13 residues. Trimming stripped 5 bases from V and 2 bases from J, with 6 bases between. Germline V gives CDR1 KGHDR, CDR2 SFDVKD. CDR3 sequence: CATSVTGNQPQHF. The CDR3 nucleotides are TGTGCCACCAGTGTGACAGGCAATCAGCCCCAGCATTTT.

This clonotype was counted between two and nine times. The chain couples TRBV6-4 to TRBJ2-3; 7 bases fit TRBD1. The germline V gene has CDR1 MRHNA and CDR2 SNTAGT. The CDR3 runs to 14 residues. Germline trimming cut 0 bases from V and 4 bases from J; bases unmatched to any gene: 1. CDR3 protein: CASSDSGGADTQYF. CDR3 nucleotides: TGTGCCAGCAGTGACTCAGGGGGCGCAGATACGCAGTATTTT.

The chain links TRBV11-1 to TRBJ2-5; 11 nucleotides match TRBD2. This CDR3 has 15 amino acids. From germline, CDR1 is SGHAT and CDR2 FQDESV (reference sequence). The J segment lost 3 bases and the V segment lost 3 bases, leaving 3 bases of the junction unmatched. CDR3 region: CASSFGLAGEETQYF. CDR3 bases: TGTGCCAGCAGCTTCGGACTAGCGGGCGAAGAGACCCAGTACTTC.

This clonotype occurred a few times. J is TRBJ2-3 and V is TRBV15; 9 nucleotides match TRBD1. V trimming: 3 bases; J trimming: 7 bases; junction bases outside the gene matches: 11. The germline V gene has CDR1 LNHNV and CDR2 YYDKDF (reference sequence). This CDR3 spans 16 amino acids. The CDR3 sequence: CATSSSGTGRINTQYF. The CDR3 DNA reads TGTGCCACCAGCAGTTCCGGGACAGGGAGGATAAATACGCAGTATTTT.

The rearrangement links TRBV7-3 to TRBJ1-6; 10 bases fit TRBD1. After removal of 4 bases from V and 13 bases from J, the junction contained 10 bases not matched to a gene. There are 15 residues in the CDR3. Germline V gene sequence: CDR1 SGHTA, CDR2 FQGTGA. The DNA of the CDR3 is TGTGCCAGCAGCTCGACCGGGGGACAGGGGACGCCCCTCCACTTT. This encodes CASSSTGGQGTPLHF.

The rearrangement joins TRBV11-2 to TRBJ2-3; D gene unclear. V was trimmed by 5 bases and J by 0 bases, leaving 12 bases between them. Per the germline V gene, CDR1 is SGHAT and CDR2 is FQNNGV. The length of the CDR3 is 15 residues. Here the CDR3 DNA reads TGTGCCAGCAGCAGGCGCGATACTAGCACAGATACGCAGTATTTT. The encoded protein is CASSRRDTSTDTQYF.

The CDR3 DNA is TGTGCCAGCACCCTAACGGGCGGGAGGGCCCTCAATGAGCAGTTCTTC. Protein product: CASTLTGGRALNEQFF. This chain connects TRBV13 to TRBJ2-1, with TRBD2 identical over 9 bases. Germline-derived CDR1 and CDR2 are PRHDT and FYEKMQ (reference sequence). This CDR3 region has 16 residues. V trimming: 7 bases; J trimming: 6 bases; junction bases outside the gene matches: 13.

Only a few counts were recorded for this clonotype. The chain links TRBV29-1 to TRBJ2-5, with D possibly being TRBD1 or TRBD2 (5 bases each). The V gene lost 7 bases and the J gene lost 1 base, with 13 bases spanning the gap. Per germline, CDR1 SQVTM and CDR2 ANQGSEA. This CDR3 comprises 13 residues. CDR3 region: CSAGTGPQETQYF. The CDR3 DNA reads as TGCAGCGCCGGGACCGGGCCCCAAGAGACCCAGTACTTC.

A few counts support this clonotype. The chain links TRBV28 to TRBJ2-3, with D perhaps assigned TRBD1 or TRBD2 (5 bases each). The ends were cut back, 4 bases at V and 2 bases at J, with 13 bases in the middle. Germline V gene sequence: CDR1 MDHEN, CDR2 SYDVKM. The CDR3 contains 15 residues. The CDR3 loop reads CASSWGRPVTDTQYF. CDR3 DNA sequence: TGTGCCAGCAGTTGGGGACGGCCGGTCACAGATACGCAGTATTTT.

The chain couples TRBV10-3 to TRBJ2-5, with 7 positions matching TRBD2. Germline V gene data show CDR1 as ENHRY and CDR2 as SYGVKD. CDR3 size: 13 residues. The V gene end was trimmed by 7 bases and the J gene end by 4 bases; junction bases not matched to a gene: 6. CDR3 in amino acids: CAITPGLGETQYF. DNA of the CDR3: TGTGCCATCACCCCCGGACTAGGAGAGACCCAGTACTTC.

The chain links TRBV18 to TRBJ2-2, with no clear D. Germline lookup yields CDR1 KGHSH and CDR2 LQKENI. This CDR3 has 13 amino acids. The ends were cut back, 6 bases at V and 1 base at J, with 6 bases in the middle. The CDR3 DNA follows: TGTGCCAGCTCGGTACAGAACACCGGGGAGCTGTTTTTT. Amino acid sequence: CASSVQNTGELFF.

This sequence joins TRBV5-6 and TRBJ2-1; no clear D gene. The CDR3 sequence is 13 residues long. The germline CDR1 and CDR2 sequences are SGHDT and YYEEEE. V was pared by 3 bases and J by 6 bases, with 10 bases between. Written as DNA, the CDR3 is TGTGCCAGCAGCTCCTTTTTCGGCAATGAGCAGTTCTTC. It encodes CASSSFFGNEQFF.

The sample holds one count of this clonotype. Here the CDR3 reads CASSDGQGGPYEQYF. The CDR3 DNA sequence: TGTGCCAGCAGTGATGGGCAGGGAGGTCCCTACGAGCAGTACTTC. This rearrangement joins TRBV2 to TRBJ2-7, with D perhaps matching TRBD2 (6 bases). Germline CDR1 and CDR2: SNHLY and FYNNEI. The CDR3 is 15 residues long. The V end lost 3 bases, the J end lost 2 bases, and 14 bases lay between the germline ends. The entire variable domain, with the rest obtained from reference TRBV2 and TRBJ2-7, is as follows: EPEVTQTPSHQVTQMGQEVILRCVPISNHLYFYWYRQILGQKVEFLVSFYNNEISEKSEIFDDQFSVERPDGSNFTLKIRSTKLEDSAMYFCASSDGQGGPYEQYFGPGTRLTVT.

The table lists this clonotype with a few counts. This chain links TRBV4-3 with TRBJ1-2; D gene unclear. The CDR3 length is 15 residues. Trimming removed 1 base at V and 6 bases at J, with 15 bases between. The V gene's germline CDR1 is LGHNA and CDR2 YSLEER. This CDR3 reads CASSQVMGTVHGYTF. CDR3 bases: TGCGCCAGCAGCCAAGTTATGGGTACGGTTCATGGCTACACCTTC.

CDR3 amino acids: CASSQRNTEAFF. The CDR3 DNA sequence: TGTGCCAGCAGCCAGCGTAACACTGAAGCTTTCTTT. The chain carries TRBV3-1 and TRBJ1-1; D unresolved. This CDR3 is built from 12 residues. Trimming took off 3 bases at V and 2 bases at J, with 4 bases between the two ends. Germline V gene data show CDR1 as LGHDT and CDR2 as YNNKEL (reference sequence).

This sequence joins TRBV11-1 and TRBJ2-7, with D unresolved. V was cut by 2 bases and J by 2 bases, with 4 bases left in between. Germline V gives CDR1 SGHAT, CDR2 FQDESV (reference sequence). This CDR3 is 12 amino acids long. The CDR3 is CASSLITYEQYF. Written as DNA, the CDR3 is TGTGCCAGCAGCTTAATAACCTACGAGCAGTACTTC.